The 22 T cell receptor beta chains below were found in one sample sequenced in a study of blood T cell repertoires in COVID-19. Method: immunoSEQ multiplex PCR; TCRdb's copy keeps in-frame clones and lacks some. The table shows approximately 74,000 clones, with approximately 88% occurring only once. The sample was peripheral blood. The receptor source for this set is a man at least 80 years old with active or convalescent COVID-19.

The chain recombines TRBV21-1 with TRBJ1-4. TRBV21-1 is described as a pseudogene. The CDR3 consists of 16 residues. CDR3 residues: CASSPRGGGTNEKLFF. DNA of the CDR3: TGTGCCAGCAGCCCCAGGGGAGGGGGAACTAATGAAAAACTGTTTTTT.

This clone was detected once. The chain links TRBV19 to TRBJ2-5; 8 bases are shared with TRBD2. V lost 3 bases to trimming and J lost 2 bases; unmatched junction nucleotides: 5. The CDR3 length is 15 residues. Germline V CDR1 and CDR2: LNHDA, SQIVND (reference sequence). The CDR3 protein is CASSIPAGGQETQYF. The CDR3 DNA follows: TGTGCCAGTAGTATCCCTGCGGGGGGTCAAGAGACCCAGTACTTC.

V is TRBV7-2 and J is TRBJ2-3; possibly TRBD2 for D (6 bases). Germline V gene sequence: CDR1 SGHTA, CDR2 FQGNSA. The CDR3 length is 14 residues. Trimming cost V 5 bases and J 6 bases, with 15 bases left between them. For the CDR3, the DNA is TGTGCCAGCAGCCCGGGGACTCGGGTTGATACGCAGTATTTT. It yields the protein CASSPGTRVDTQYF.

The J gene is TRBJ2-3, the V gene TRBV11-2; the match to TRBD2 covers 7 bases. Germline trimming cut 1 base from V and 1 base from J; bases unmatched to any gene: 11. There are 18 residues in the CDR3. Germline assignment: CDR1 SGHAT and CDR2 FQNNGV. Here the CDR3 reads CASSLGGAGVSGTDTQYF. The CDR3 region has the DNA TGTGCCAGCAGCTTAGGAGGGGCGGGGGTCTCTGGCACAGATACGCAGTATTTT.

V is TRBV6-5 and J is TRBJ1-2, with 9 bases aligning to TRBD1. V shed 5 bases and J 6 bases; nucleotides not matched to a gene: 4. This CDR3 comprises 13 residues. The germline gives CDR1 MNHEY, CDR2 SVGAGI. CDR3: CASSRTGANGYTF. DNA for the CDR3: TGTGCCAGCAGTCGGACAGGGGCGAATGGCTACACCTTC.

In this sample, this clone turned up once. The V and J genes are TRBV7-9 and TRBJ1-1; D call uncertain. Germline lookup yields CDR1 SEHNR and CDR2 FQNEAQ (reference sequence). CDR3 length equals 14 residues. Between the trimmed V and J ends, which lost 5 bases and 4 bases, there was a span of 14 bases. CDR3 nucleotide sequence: TGTGCCAGCAGCCCGAGGGCGGGCGGCACTGAAGCTTTCTTT. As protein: CASSPRAGGTEAFF. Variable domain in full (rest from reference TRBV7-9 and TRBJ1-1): DTGVSQNPRHKITKRGQNVTFRCDPISEHNRLYWYRQTLGQGPEFLTYFQNEAQLEKSRLLSDRFSAERPKGSFSTLEIQRTEQGDSAMYLCASSPRAGGTEAFFGQGTRLTVV.

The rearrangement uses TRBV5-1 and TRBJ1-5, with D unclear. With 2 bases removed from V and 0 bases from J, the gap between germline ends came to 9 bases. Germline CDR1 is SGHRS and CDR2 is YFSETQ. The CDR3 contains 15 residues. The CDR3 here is CASSLTGNSNQPQHF. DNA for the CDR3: TGCGCCAGCAGCTTAACGGGTAATAGCAATCAGCCCCAGCATTTT. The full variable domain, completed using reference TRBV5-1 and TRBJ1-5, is KAGVTQTPRYLIKTRGQQVTLSCSPISGHRSVSWYQQTPGQGLQFLFEYFSETQRNKGNFPGRFSGRQFSNSRSEMNVSTLELGDSALYLCASSLTGNSNQPQHFGDGTRLSIL.

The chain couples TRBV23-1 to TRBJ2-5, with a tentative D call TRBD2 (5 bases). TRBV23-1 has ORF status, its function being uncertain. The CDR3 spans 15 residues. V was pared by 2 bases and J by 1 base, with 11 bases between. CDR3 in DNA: TGCGCCAGCAGTCAACTCAGCGGACTCCAAGAGACCCAGTACTTC. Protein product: CASSQLSGLQETQYF.

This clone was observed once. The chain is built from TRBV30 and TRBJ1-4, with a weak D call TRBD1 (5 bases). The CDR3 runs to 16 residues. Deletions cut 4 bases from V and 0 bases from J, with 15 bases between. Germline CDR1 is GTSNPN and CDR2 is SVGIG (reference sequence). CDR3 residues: CAWKQGLSATNEKLFF. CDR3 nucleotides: TGTGCCTGGAAGCAGGGTTTAAGTGCAACTAATGAAAAACTGTTTTTT.

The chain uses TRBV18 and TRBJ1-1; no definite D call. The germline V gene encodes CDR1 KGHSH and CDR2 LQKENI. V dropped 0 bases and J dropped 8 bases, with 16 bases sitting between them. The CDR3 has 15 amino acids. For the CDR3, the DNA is TGTGCCAGCTCACCACCTGCGACATCGAGATCCGAAGCTTTCTTT. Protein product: CASSPPATSRSEAFF. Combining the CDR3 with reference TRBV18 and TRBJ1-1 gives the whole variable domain NAGVMQNPRHLVRRRGQEARLRCSPMKGHSHVYWYRQLPEEGLKFMVYLQKENIIDESGMPKERFSAEFPKEGPSILRIQQVVRGDSAAYFCASSPPATSRSEAFFGQGTRLTVV.

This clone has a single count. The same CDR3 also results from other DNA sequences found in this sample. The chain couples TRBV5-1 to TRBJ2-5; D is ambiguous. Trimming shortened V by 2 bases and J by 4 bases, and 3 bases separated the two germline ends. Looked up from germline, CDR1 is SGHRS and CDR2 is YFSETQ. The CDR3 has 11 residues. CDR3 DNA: TGCGCCAGCAGCTTCCGAGAGACCCAGTACTTC. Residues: CASSFRETQYF.

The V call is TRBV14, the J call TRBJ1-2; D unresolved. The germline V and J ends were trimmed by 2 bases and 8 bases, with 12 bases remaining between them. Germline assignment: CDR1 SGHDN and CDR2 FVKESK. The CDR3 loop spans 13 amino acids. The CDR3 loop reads CASSQQLFAGYTF. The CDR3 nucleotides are TGTGCCAGCAGCCAACAACTTTTTGCGGGCTACACCTTC.

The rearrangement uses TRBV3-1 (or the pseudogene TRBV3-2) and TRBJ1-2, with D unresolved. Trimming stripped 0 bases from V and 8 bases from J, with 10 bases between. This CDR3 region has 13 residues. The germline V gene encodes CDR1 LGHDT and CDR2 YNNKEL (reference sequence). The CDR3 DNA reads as TGTGCCAGCAGCCAAGAAGAGGGAGGGGGCTACACCTTC. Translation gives CASSQEEGGGYTF.

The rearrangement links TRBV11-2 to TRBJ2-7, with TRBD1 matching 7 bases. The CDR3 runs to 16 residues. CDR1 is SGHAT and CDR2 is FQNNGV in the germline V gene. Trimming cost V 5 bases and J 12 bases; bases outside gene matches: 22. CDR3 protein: CASSPTDRIRGTVWYF. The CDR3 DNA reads TGTGCCAGCAGCCCCACGGACAGGATAAGGGGAACTGTCTGGTACTTC.

The chain's CDR3 is CASSQDLNGKNTGELFF. For the CDR3, the DNA is TGCGCCAGCAGCCAAGATCTTAACGGGAAGAACACCGGGGAGCTGTTTTTT. This sequence joins TRBV4-3 and TRBJ2-2; the D gene is possibly TRBD2 (5 bases). Trimming cost V 0 bases and J 1 base, with 12 bases left between them. The CDR3 contains 17 residues. The V gene's germline CDR1 is LGHNA and CDR2 YSLEER.

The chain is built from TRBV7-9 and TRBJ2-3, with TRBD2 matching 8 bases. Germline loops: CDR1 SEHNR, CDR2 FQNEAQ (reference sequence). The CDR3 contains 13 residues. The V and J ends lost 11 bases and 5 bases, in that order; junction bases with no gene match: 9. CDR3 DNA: TGTGCCTCCGGCGGGAGGAGTGGAGATACGCAGTATTTT. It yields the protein CASGGRSGDTQYF.

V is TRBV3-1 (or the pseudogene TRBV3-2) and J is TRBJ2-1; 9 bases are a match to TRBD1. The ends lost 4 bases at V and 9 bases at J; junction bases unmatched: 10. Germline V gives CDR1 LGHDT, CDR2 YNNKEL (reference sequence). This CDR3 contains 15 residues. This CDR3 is CASSRRDRVMAEQFF. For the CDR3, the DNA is TGTGCCAGCAGCCGAAGGGACAGGGTAATGGCTGAGCAGTTCTTC.

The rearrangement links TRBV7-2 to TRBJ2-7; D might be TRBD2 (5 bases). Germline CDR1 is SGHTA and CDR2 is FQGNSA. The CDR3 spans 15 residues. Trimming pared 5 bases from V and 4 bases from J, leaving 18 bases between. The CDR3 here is CASSPAGPGRYEQYF. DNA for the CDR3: TGTGCCAGCAGCCCGGCTGGTCCGGGGAGATACGAGCAGTACTTC.

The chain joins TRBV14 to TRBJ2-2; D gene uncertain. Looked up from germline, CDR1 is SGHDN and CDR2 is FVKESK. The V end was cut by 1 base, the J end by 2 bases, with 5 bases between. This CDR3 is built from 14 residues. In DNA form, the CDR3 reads TGTGCCAGCAGCCAAGCAGTTAACACCGGGGAGCTGTTTTTT. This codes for CASSQAVNTGELFF. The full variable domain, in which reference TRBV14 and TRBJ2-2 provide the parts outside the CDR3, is EAGVTQFPSHSVIEKGQTVTLRCDPISGHDNLYWYRRVMGKEIKFLLHFVKESKQDESGMPNNRFLAERTGGTYSTLKVQPAELEDSGVYFCASSQAVNTGELFFGEGSRLTVL.

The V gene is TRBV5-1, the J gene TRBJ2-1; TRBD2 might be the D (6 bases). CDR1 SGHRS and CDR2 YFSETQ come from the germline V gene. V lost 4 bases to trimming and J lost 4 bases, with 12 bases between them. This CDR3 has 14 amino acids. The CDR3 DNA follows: TGCGCCAGCAGCCCGGGGGTATTTTACAATGAGCAGTTCTTC. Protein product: CASSPGVFYNEQFF.

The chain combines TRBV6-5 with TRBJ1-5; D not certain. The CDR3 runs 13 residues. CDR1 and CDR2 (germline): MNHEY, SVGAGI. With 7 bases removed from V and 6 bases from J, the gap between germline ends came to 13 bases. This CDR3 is CASTGFIGQPQHF. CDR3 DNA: TGTGCCAGCACCGGGTTTATCGGTCAGCCCCAGCATTTT.

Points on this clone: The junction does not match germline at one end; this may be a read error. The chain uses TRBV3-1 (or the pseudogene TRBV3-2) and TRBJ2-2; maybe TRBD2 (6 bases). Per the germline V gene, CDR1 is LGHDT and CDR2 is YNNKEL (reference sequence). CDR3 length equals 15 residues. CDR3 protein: CASSRTGLNTGELFF. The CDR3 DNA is TGTGCCAGTAGCCGAACGGGACTTAACACCGGGGAGCTGTTTTTT.